One sample yielded the 31 T cell receptor beta chains listed below, sequenced in a study of cytomegalovirus exposure and HLA in healthy donors. A multiplex PCR was run with 60 Vbeta primers and 13 Jbeta primers. Sequencing was performed with immunoSEQ multiplex PCR; in TCRdb, only in-frame clones are kept and a portion is missing. The data contain about 120,000 clones, approximately 72% of them seen just once; the ten biggest clones take up roughly 1.4%. The sample consisted of PBMCs. These receptors were taken from a young man in good health and CMV-seronegative.

There are a few counts of this clone. The V gene is TRBV4-2, the J gene TRBJ1-1, with D maybe TRBD1 (6 bases). The V end was cut by 0 bases, the J end by 1 base, with 6 bases between. The CDR3 runs 14 residues. CDR1 and CDR2 (germline): LGHNA, YNFKEQ. CDR3 coding DNA: TGTGCCAGCAGCCAAGACAGGGGGAACACTGAAGCTTTCTTT. It is translated as CASSQDRGNTEAFF.

V gene TRBV7-9 combines with J gene TRBJ2-1; D gene ambiguous. The CDR3 totals 16 residues. Germline V gene sequence: CDR1 SEHNR, CDR2 FQNEAQ (reference sequence). Trimming removed 1 base from V and 2 bases from J, with 12 bases in between. This CDR3 is CASSLVMNLAYNEQFF. CDR3 DNA: TGTGCCAGCAGCTTAGTAATGAACCTAGCCTACAATGAGCAGTTCTTC.

This clone has just a few counts. The genes are TRBV5-1 and TRBJ2-3, with D perhaps TRBD2 (5 bases). This CDR3 is built from 13 residues. Germline CDR1 reads SGHRS; CDR2 reads YFSETQ. Trimming cost V 4 bases and J 6 bases, with 12 bases left between them. The CDR3 sequence: CASSPTKRDTQYF. The CDR3 nucleotides read TGCGCCAGCAGCCCGACCAAGCGGGATACGCAGTATTTT. Based on the CDR3 plus reference TRBV5-1 and TRBJ2-3, the full variable domain is KAGVTQTPRYLIKTRGQQVTLSCSPISGHRSVSWYQQTPGQGLQFLFEYFSETQRNKGNFPGRFSGRQFSNSRSEMNVSTLELGDSALYLCASSPTKRDTQYFGPGTRLTVL.

J is TRBJ1-3 and V is TRBV29-1; 8 nucleotides line up with TRBD1. This CDR3 comprises 17 residues. V shed 7 bases, J shed 0 bases, and the junction held 14 bases outside the gene matches. Germline V gene data show CDR1 as SQVTM and CDR2 as ANQGSEA. The CDR3 loop is CSAERQGASFSGNTIYF. The CDR3 DNA follows: TGCAGCGCCGAGAGGCAGGGGGCCTCCTTCTCTGGAAACACCATATATTTT.

The J gene is TRBJ2-1, the V gene TRBV5-8; weak D call: TRBD2 (6 bases). V was shortened by 5 bases and J by 10 bases, with 25 bases between the two germline ends. This CDR3 has 16 residues. Germline-derived CDR1 and CDR2 are SGHTS and YDEGEE. The CDR3: CASRRAGGLREQEQFF. The CDR3 nucleotides are TGTGCCAGCAGACGGGCCGGGGGTTTACGAGAGCAGGAGCAGTTCTTC.

The chain links TRBV7-9 to TRBJ1-2, with 9 bases lining up with TRBD1. The V gene's germline CDR1 is SEHNR and CDR2 FQNEAQ (reference sequence). CDR3 length: 17 residues. J lost 4 bases, V lost 1 base, and 10 bases had no gene match. CDR3 in amino acids: CASSLGPGTGLGYGYTF. The CDR3 coding sequence is TGTGCCAGCAGCTTAGGGCCCGGGACAGGGTTGGGCTATGGCTACACCTTC.

The chain couples TRBV6-5 to TRBJ1-1; 8 positions match TRBD1. The junction had 6 bases not matched to a gene; V was cut back by 6 bases and J by 0 bases. This CDR3 comprises 15 residues. The germline CDR1 and CDR2 sequences are MNHEY and SVGAGI. CDR3 loop: CASRPWTGMNTEAFF. In DNA form, the CDR3 reads TGTGCCAGCAGGCCCTGGACAGGGATGAACACTGAAGCTTTCTTT.

This chain uses TRBV19 with TRBJ1-5; D is undetermined. In germline, CDR1 is LNHDA, CDR2 SQIVND (reference sequence). V lost 1 base, J lost 1 base, and 2 bases lay in between. The CDR3 totals 13 residues. The CDR3 is CASSIASNQPQHF. CDR3 bases: TGTGCCAGTAGTATAGCAAGCAATCAGCCCCAGCATTTT.

This clone showed up just a few times. The chain combines TRBV27 with TRBJ2-7, with D perhaps matching TRBD2 (7 bases). The CDR3 spans 16 residues. Per the germline V gene, CDR1 is MNHEY and CDR2 is SMNVEV (reference sequence). Trimming cost V 0 bases and J 9 bases, with 21 bases left between them. CDR3 bases: TGTGCCAGCAGTTTATCCCACAGGGAGGGGGGGAAAGGGCAGTACTTC. This encodes CASSLSHREGGKGQYF.

This chain uses TRBV14 with TRBJ2-3, with TRBD2 matching over 12 bases. Trimming at V came to 4 bases and at J to 10 bases, leaving 3 bases not matched to a gene. From germline, CDR1 is SGHDN and CDR2 FVKESK. The CDR3 spans 13 residues. In DNA, the CDR3 is TGTGCCAGCAGCCGCCCTAGCGGGAGGGCGCAGTATTTT. Its translation: CASSRPSGRAQYF.

The rearrangement joins TRBV30 to TRBJ2-1; 9 nucleotides match TRBD1. The CDR3 contains 13 residues. CDR1 is GTSNPN, CDR2 SVGIG, per germline (reference sequence). V gave up 4 bases and J gave up 8 bases; unmatched junction bases: 6. The DNA for the CDR3 is TGTGCCTGGAACAGGGGGCACGGAGATGAGCAGTTCTTC. It specifies CAWNRGHGDEQFF. Combining the CDR3 with reference TRBV30 and TRBJ2-1 gives the whole variable domain SQTIHQWPATLVQPVGSPLSLECTVEGTSNPNLYWYRQAAGRGLQLLFYSVGIGQISSEVPQNLSASRPQDRQFILSSKKLLLSDSGFYLCAWNRGHGDEQFFGPGTRLTVL.

The chain uses TRBV19 and TRBJ1-3; D perhaps matches TRBD1 (5 bases). The germline gives CDR1 LNHDA, CDR2 SQIVND (reference sequence). This CDR3 contains 15 residues. The V end lost 7 bases, the J end lost 0 bases, and 13 bases lay between the germline ends. CDR3 nucleotide sequence: TGTGCCAGTACGGACACGGTCTTCTCTGGAAACACCATATATTTT. Its protein is CASTDTVFSGNTIYF.

The chain links TRBV14 to TRBJ2-7, with a possible D match to TRBD1 (5 bases). From germline, CDR1 is SGHDN and CDR2 FVKESK. Trimming took 1 base from V and 2 from J, leaving 12 bases between them. The CDR3 loop spans 15 amino acids. In DNA form, the CDR3 reads TGTGCCAGCAGCCAAGTCTTGACGGACACCTACGAGCAGTACTTC. Translating gives CASSQVLTDTYEQYF.

This clone occurred a few times. CDR3 residues: CASSLAASLAGGVTDTQYF. The DNA for the CDR3 is TGTGCCAGCAGCTTAGCTGCATCACTCGCGGGGGGGGTTACAGATACGCAGTATTTT. The genes are TRBV7-2 and TRBJ2-3, with TRBD2 identical over 9 bases. The J segment lost 3 bases and the V segment lost 0 bases, leaving 13 bases of the junction unmatched. In germline, CDR1 is SGHTA, CDR2 FQGNSA. The CDR3 contains 19 residues.

The chain links TRBV5-6 to TRBJ2-5, with D possibly TRBD1 on 8 matching bases. The CDR3 contains 13 residues. V was trimmed by 4 bases and J by 11 bases, leaving 18 bases between them. Germline V gives CDR1 SGHDT, CDR2 YYEEEE. CDR3 coding DNA: TGTGCCAGCAGCGCGGACAGGGCGGGAGAGCAGTACTTC. Translating it yields CASSADRAGEQYF.

The chain couples TRBV25-1 to TRBJ1-2; maybe TRBD1 (6 bases). Germline V gene sequence: CDR1 MGHDK, CDR2 SYGVNS. This CDR3 contains 14 residues. The V end lost 2 bases, the J end lost 8 bases, and 15 bases lay between the germline ends. The CDR3 DNA reads TGTGCCAGCAGTGAACAGGGGAGGGACCGGGGCTACACCTTC. Amino acids: CASSEQGRDRGYTF.

Comment on this clone: A read error may produce the germline difference seen at one junction end. The rearrangement uses TRBV7-9 and TRBJ2-7; 8 bases align to TRBD2. From germline, CDR1 is SEHNR and CDR2 FQNEAQ (reference sequence). CDR3 length equals 16 residues. The CDR3 DNA follows: TGTTCCAGCAGCTTTAAAGCGGGAGTCGGGTCCTACGAGCAGTACTTC. As protein: CSSSFKAGVGSYEQYF.

This chain joins TRBV9 and TRBJ2-2; 7 bases align to TRBD2. V gave up 0 bases and J gave up 4 bases; unmatched junction bases: 6. Germline V gene data show CDR1 as SGDLS and CDR2 as YYNGEE. The CDR3 has 16 amino acids. The CDR3 loop reads CASSVGGGGPTGELFF. As DNA, the CDR3 is TGTGCCAGCAGCGTAGGGGGGGGAGGACCCACCGGGGAGCTGTTTTTT.

This rearrangement joins TRBV5-1 to TRBJ2-3; D not certain. The germline V gene encodes CDR1 SGHRS and CDR2 YFSETQ. V lost 1 base and J 4 bases, leaving 4 bases between the germline ends. The CDR3 is 12 residues long. The CDR3 DNA reads TGCGCCAGCAGCTTGACTGCAGATACGCAGTATTTT. This encodes CASSLTADTQYF.

This sequence joins TRBV29-1 and TRBJ2-1, with TRBD2 matching 12 bases. The V and J ends lost 6 bases and 7 bases, in that order; junction bases with no gene match: 19. The CDR3 has 18 amino acids. Germline V gene lookup returns CDR1 SQVTM and CDR2 ANQGSEA. CDR3 residues: CSVGGRTSGIGSWNEQFF. The CDR3 region has the DNA TGCAGCGTGGGAGGGAGGACTAGCGGGATAGGTAGTTGGAATGAGCAGTTCTTC.

This chain links TRBV28 with TRBJ2-2, with 10 positions matching TRBD2. The CDR3 is 15 amino acids. Germline-derived CDR1 and CDR2 are MDHEN and SYDVKM. V was pared by 7 bases and J by 7 bases, with 9 bases of the junction left unmatched. CDR3 coding DNA: TGTGCCAGCAAGGTGATGGGGACTAGCGACGGGGAGCTGTTTTTT. It translates to CASKVMGTSDGELFF.

This clone was detected only once. The CDR3, as DNA: TGCGCCAGCAGCTTGGCCGGGACTAGCGTCTTTGGCGAGCAGTACTTC. Translated: CASSLAGTSVFGEQYF. This chain joins TRBV5-1 and TRBJ2-7; 10 nucleotides agree with TRBD2. The CDR3 is 16 residues long. Germline lookup yields CDR1 SGHRS and CDR2 YFSETQ. The V segment lost 0 bases and the J segment 6 bases; nucleotides outside the gene matches: 9.

The CDR3 spells CASSPSGSYNEQFF. CDR3 in DNA: TGTGCCAGCAGCCCAAGCGGGAGTTACAATGAGCAGTTCTTC. The rearrangement links TRBV7-9 to TRBJ2-1, with 8 bases identical to TRBD2. The CDR3 covers 14 residues. Trimming took 5 bases from V and 4 from J; bases not matched to a gene: 4. Germline CDR1 SEHNR, CDR2 FQNEAQ (reference sequence).

The CDR3 region has the DNA TGTGCCAGCAAGCGTAGCGGGGGGGCCTCAGATACGCAGTATTTT. It codes for CASKRSGGASDTQYF. The rearrangement links TRBV6-5 to TRBJ2-3, with 11 bases aligning to TRBD2. Per the germline V gene, CDR1 is MNHEY and CDR2 is SVGAGI. This CDR3 has 15 amino acids. V trimming: 7 bases; J trimming: 4 bases; junction bases outside the gene matches: 7.

This chain joins TRBV4-2 and TRBJ1-1, with D possibly matching TRBD1 (6 bases). Between the trimmed V and J ends, which lost 2 bases and 5 bases, there was a span of 18 bases. The germline CDR1 and CDR2 sequences are LGHNA and YNFKEQ. CDR3 length: 16 residues. The CDR3 DNA sequence: TGTGCCAGCAGCCAAAAAAAATTAGGGGGTGGGACTGAAGCTTTCTTT. This translates into CASSQKKLGGGTEAFF.

The chain recombines TRBV28 with TRBJ2-5; 8 bases agree with TRBD2. V dropped 5 bases and J dropped 4; count of bases not matched to a gene: 0. The CDR3 is 12 residues long. Per the germline V gene, CDR1 is MDHEN and CDR2 is SYDVKM. The CDR3 DNA reads as TGTGCCAGCAGTGGGACTAGAGAGACCCAGTACTTC. It specifies CASSGTRETQYF.

The chain couples TRBV9 to TRBJ2-2; 9 nucleotides agree with TRBD2. V shed 5 bases, J shed 7 bases, and the junction held 6 bases outside the gene matches. The CDR3 sequence is 14 residues long. Germline CDR1 SGDLS, CDR2 YYNGEE. This CDR3 reads CASSAAAGGGELFF. The DNA of the CDR3 is TGTGCCAGCAGTGCCGCAGCGGGAGGCGGGGAGCTGTTTTTT.

The chain employs TRBV11-2 and TRBJ1-5; possibly TRBD1 for D (5 bases). Germline V CDR1 and CDR2: SGHAT, FQNNGV. V shed 5 bases and J shed 7 bases, with 15 bases lying between them. This CDR3 has 14 amino acids. CDR3 amino acids: CASSLTGTWQPQHF. The CDR3, as DNA: TGTGCCAGCAGCCTTACAGGCACGTGGCAGCCCCAGCATTTT.

In the case of this clone: The same CDR3 can be traced to other DNA sequences in this sample. CDR3 in amino acids: CASSVGHRGNTEAFF. CDR3 DNA: TGTGCCAGCAGCGTAGGCCACAGGGGGAACACTGAAGCTTTCTTT. The chain couples TRBV9 to TRBJ1-1; TRBD1 matches at 7 bases. Germline CDR1 reads SGDLS; CDR2 reads YYNGEE. CDR3 size: 15 residues. The J segment lost 1 base and the V segment lost 0 bases, leaving 3 bases of the junction unmatched.

The chain uses TRBV9 and TRBJ2-7; the D gene is possibly TRBD1 (5 bases). V lost 4 bases and J lost 0, with 11 bases in between. Germline V gene lookup returns CDR1 SGDLS and CDR2 YYNGEE. The CDR3 consists of 14 residues. The CDR3 protein is CASSPRQFSYEQYF. The CDR3 region has the DNA TGTGCCAGCAGCCCCCGACAGTTCTCCTACGAGCAGTACTTC.

This chain uses TRBV6-1 with TRBJ2-5; possibly TRBD2 for D (5 bases). Germline loops: CDR1 MNHNS, CDR2 SASEGT. The V gene lost 3 bases and the J gene lost 5 bases, with 16 bases spanning the gap. The CDR3 contains 15 residues. The DNA for the CDR3 is TGTGCCAGCAGTGACGGAGGATCTCTCGTGGAGACCCAGTACTTC. Translated, it gives CASSDGGSLVETQYF.